This record looks at one T cell receptor (beta chain) sequence and its context. The antigen remains undetermined. The germline V gene has CDR1 MGHRA and CDR2 YSYEKL. V shed 3 bases and J 1 base; nucleotides not matched to a gene: 3. The CDR3 extends over 16 amino acids. This PCR relied on a set of 60 Vbeta primers and 13 Jbeta primers. Sequencing used immunoSEQ multiplex PCR; TCRdb keeps in-frame clones, though not all of them. In the table there are about 210,000 clones, about four fifths of which are singletons. The sample belongs to a study of cytomegalovirus exposure and HLA in healthy donors. Turning to the study itself: Early released data comprised 75 million to 100 million unique TCRs from HLA-typed donors.

General study results and limits: TCR beta chains numbering some 160 were designated cytomegalovirus-associated.

The material sequenced was PBMCs. This chain uses TRBV4-1 with TRBJ2-4, with 10 bases matching TRBD2. The source of this sequence is a middle-aged man in good health and CMV-seropositive. The CDR3 sequence is CASSQPAGGAKNIQYF. CDR3 bases: TGCGCCAGCAGCCAGCCAGCGGGGGGGGCCAAAAACATTCAGTACTTC.